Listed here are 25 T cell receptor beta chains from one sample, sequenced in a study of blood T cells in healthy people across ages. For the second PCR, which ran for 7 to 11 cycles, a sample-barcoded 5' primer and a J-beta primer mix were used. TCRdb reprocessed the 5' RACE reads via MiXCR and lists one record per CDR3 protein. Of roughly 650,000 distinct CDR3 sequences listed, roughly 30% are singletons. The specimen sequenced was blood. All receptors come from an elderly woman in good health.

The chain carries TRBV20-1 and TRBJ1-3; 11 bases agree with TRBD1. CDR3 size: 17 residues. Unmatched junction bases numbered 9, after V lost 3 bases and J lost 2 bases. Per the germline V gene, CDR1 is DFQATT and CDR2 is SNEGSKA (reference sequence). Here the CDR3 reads CSASPRDRGSTGNTIYF. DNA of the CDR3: TGCAGTGCTAGTCCCCGGGACAGGGGGTCGACTGGAAACACCATATATTTT.

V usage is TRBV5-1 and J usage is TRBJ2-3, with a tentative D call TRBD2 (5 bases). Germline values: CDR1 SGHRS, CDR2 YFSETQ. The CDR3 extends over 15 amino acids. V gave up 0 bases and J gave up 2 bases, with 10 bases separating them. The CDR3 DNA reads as TGCGCCAGCAGCTTGGAAGCGGCCCACACAGATACGCAGTATTTT. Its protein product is CASSLEAAHTDTQYF.

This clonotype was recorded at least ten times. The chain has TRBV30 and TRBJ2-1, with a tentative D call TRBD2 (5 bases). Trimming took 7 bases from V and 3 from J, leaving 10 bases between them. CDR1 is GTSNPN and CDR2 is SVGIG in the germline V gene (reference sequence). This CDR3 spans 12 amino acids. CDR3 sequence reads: CASSDYYNEQFF. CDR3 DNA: TGTGCCTCCTCAGACTACTACAATGAGCAGTTCTTC. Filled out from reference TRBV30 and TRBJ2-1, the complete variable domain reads SQTIHQWPATLVQPVGSPLSLECTVEGTSNPNLYWYRQAAGRGLQLLFYSVGIGQISSEVPQNLSASRPQDRQFILSSKKLLLSDSGFYLCASSDYYNEQFFGPGTRLTVL.

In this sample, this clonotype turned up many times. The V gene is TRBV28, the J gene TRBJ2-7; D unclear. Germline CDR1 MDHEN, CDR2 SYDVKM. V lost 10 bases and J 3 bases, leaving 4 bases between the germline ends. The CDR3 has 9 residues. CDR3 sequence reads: CATHYEQYF. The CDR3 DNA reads TGTGCCACCCACTACGAGCAGTACTTC.

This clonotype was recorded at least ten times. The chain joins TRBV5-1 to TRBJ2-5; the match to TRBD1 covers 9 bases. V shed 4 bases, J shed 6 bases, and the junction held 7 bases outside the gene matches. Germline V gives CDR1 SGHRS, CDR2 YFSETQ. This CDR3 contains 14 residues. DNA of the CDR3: TGCGCCAGCAGCCTCCGGGACAGGGCCCAGACCCAGTACTTC. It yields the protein CASSLRDRAQTQYF.

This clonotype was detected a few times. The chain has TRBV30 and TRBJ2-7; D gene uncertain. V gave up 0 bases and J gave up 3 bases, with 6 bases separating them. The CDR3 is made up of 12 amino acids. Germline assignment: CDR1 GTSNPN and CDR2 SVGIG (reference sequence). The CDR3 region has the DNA TGTGCCTGGAGTGTACGAAGCTACGAGCAGTACTTC. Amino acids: CAWSVRSYEQYF. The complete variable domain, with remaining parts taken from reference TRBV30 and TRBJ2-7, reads SQTIHQWPATLVQPVGSPLSLECTVEGTSNPNLYWYRQAAGRGLQLLFYSVGIGQISSEVPQNLSASRPQDRQFILSSKKLLLSDSGFYLCAWSVRSYEQYFGPGTRLTVT.

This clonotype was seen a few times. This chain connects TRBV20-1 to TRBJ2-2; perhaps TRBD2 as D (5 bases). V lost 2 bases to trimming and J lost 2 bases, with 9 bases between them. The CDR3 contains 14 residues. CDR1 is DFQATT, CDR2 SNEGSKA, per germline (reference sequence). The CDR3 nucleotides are TGCAGTGCTAGAATCCGGGGTAACACCGGGGAGCTGTTTTTT. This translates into CSARIRGNTGELFF.

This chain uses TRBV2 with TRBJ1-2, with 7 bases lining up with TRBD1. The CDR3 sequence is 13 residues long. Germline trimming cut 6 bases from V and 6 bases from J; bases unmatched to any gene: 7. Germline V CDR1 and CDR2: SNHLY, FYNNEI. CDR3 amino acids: CASRARTGHGYTF. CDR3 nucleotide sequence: TGTGCCAGCAGAGCCCGGACAGGCCATGGCTACACCTTC.

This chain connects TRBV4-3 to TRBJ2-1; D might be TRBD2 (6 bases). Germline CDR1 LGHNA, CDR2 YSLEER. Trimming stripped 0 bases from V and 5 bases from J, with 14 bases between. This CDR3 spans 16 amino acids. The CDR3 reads CASSQETGVRHNEQFF. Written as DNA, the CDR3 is TGCGCCAGCAGCCAAGAGACGGGAGTGAGGCACAATGAGCAGTTCTTC.

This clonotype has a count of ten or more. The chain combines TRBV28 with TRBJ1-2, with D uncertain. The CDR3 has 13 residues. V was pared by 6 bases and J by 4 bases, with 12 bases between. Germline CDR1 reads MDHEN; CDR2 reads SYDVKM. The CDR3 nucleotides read TGTGCCAGCAGCCCGCCGGGAGGCTATGGCTACACCTTC. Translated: CASSPPGGYGYTF.

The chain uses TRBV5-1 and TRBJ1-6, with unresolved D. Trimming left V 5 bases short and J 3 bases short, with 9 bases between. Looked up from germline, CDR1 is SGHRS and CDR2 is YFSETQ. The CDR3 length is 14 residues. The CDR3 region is CASSIDLYNSPLHF. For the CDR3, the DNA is TGCGCCAGCAGTATCGATCTCTATAATTCACCCCTCCACTTT.

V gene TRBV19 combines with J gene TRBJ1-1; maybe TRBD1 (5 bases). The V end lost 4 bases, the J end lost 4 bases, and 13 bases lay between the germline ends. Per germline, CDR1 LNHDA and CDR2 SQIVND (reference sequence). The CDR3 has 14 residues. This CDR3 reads CASSTDSAATEAFF. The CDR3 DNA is TGTGCCAGTAGTACCGACAGTGCGGCCACTGAAGCTTTCTTT.

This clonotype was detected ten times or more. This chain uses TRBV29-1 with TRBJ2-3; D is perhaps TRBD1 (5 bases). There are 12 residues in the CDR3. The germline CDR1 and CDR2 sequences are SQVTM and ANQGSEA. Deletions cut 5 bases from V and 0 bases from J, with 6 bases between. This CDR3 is CSVSGSTDTQYF. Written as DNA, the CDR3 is TGCAGCGTTTCAGGGAGCACAGATACGCAGTATTTT.

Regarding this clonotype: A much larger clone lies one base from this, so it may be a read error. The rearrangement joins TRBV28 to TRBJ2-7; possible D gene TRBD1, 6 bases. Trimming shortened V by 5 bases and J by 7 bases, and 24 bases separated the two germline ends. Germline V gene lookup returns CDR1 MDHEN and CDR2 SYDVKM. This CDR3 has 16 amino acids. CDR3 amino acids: CASSPPDSFSYNEQYF. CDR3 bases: TGTGCCAGCAGTCCACCGGACAGTTTCTCCTACAATGAGCAGTACTTC.

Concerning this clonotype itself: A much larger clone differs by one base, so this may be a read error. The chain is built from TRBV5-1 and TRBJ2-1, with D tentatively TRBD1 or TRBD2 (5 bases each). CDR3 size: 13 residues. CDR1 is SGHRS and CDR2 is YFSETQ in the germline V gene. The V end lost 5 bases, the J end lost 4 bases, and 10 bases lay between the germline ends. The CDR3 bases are TGCGCCAGCAGTAAAGGGACGTACAATGAGCAGTTCTTC. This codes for CASSKGTYNEQFF. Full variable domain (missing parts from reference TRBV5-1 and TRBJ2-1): KAGVTQTPRYLIKTRGQQVTLSCSPISGHRSVSWYQQTPGQGLQFLFEYFSETQRNKGNFPGRFSGRQFSNSRSEMNVSTLELGDSALYLCASSKGTYNEQFFGPGTRLTVL.

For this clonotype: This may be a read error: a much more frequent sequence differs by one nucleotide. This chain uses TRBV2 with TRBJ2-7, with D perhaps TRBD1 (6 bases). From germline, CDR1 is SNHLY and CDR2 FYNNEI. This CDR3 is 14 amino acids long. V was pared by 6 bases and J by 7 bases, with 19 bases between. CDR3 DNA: TGTGCCAGCAGGACTTCTAGGACAGCCTTAGAGCAGTACTTC. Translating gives CASRTSRTALEQYF.

CDR3 sequence: CASSLVQLNTEAFF. The CDR3 DNA is TGCGCCAGCAGCTTGGTGCAGCTGAACACTGAAGCTTTCTTT. The V gene is TRBV5-1, the J gene TRBJ1-1; D not certain. V lost 0 bases and J lost 0, with 6 bases in between. The CDR3 is made up of 14 amino acids. Germline CDR1 and CDR2: SGHRS and YFSETQ.

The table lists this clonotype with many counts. The CDR3 nucleotides are TGTGCCACCAGCAGATGGAGTTCCTACGAGCAGTACTTC. Translated: CATSRWSSYEQYF. This chain connects TRBV15 to TRBJ2-7; D unclear. V shed 2 bases and J shed 1 base, with 6 bases lying between them. From germline, CDR1 is LNHNV and CDR2 YYDKDF (reference sequence). CDR3 length: 13 residues. Full variable domain (rest looked up from reference TRBV15 and TRBJ2-7): DAMVIQNPRYQVTQFGKPVTLSCSQTLNHNVMYWYQQKSSQAPKLLFHYYDKDFNNEADTPDNFQSRRPNTSFCFLDIRSPGLGDTAMYLCATSRWSSYEQYFGPGTRLTVT.

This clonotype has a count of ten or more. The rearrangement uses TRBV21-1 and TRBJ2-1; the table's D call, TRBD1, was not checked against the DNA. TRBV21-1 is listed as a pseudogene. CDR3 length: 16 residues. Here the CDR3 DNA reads TGTGCCAGCAGCAAAGTGGAGGTCAGGGGTTACAATGAGCAGTTCTTC. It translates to CASSKVEVRGYNEQFF.

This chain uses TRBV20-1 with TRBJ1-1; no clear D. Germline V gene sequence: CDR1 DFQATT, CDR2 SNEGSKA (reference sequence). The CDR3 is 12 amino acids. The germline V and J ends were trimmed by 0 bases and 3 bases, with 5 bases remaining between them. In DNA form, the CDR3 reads TGCAGTGCTAGAGATCGCTACACTGAAGCTTTCTTT. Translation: CSARDRYTEAFF.

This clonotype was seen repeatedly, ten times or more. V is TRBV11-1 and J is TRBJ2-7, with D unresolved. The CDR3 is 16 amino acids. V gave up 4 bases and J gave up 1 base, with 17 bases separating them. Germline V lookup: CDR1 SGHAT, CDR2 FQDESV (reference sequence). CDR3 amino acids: CASSYGWDLSSYEQYF. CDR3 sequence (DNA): TGTGCCAGCAGCTATGGATGGGATTTGAGTTCCTACGAGCAGTACTTC. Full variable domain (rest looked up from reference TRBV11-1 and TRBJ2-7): EAEVAQSPRYKITEKSQAVAFWCDPISGHATLYWYRQILGQGPELLVQFQDESVVDDSQLPKDRFSAERLKGVDSTLKIQPAELGDSAMYLCASSYGWDLSSYEQYFGPGTRLTVT.

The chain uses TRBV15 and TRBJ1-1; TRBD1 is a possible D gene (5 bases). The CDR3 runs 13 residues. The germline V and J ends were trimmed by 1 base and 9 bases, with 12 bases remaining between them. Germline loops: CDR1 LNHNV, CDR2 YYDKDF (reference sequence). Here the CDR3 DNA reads TGTGCCACCAGCAGAGGGGGGGAGATAAAAGCTTTCTTT. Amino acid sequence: CATSRGGEIKAFF.

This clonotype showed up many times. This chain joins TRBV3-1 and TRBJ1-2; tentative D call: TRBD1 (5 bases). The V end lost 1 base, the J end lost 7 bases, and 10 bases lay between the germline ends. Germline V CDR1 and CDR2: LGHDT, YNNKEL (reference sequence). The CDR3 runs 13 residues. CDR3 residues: CASSQGGPSGYTF. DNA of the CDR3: TGTGCCAGCAGCCAAGGGGGCCCAAGTGGCTACACCTTC.

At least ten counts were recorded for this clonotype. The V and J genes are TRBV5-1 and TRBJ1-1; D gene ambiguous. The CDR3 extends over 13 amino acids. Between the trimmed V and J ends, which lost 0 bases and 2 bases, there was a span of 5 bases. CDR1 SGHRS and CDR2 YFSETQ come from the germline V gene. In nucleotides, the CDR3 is TGCGCCAGCAGCTTGGACCAAAACACTGAAGCTTTCTTT. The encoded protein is CASSLDQNTEAFF.

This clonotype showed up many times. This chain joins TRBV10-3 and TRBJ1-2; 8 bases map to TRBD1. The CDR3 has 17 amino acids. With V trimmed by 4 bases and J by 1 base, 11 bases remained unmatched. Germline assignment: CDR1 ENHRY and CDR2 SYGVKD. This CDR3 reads CAISGRDRPEINYGYTF. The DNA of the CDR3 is TGTGCCATCAGTGGCCGGGACAGGCCCGAAATTAACTATGGCTACACCTTC.